These T cell receptor beta chains were read from a single sample in a study of metastatic and nonmetastatic thyroid tumors. TCRdb re-analyzed the PCR reads through MiXCR. The top ten clones hold around two fifths of a sample with about 28,000 clones, roughly 19% of them seen once. Sequences were obtained from blood. These TCRs come from a female donor with papillary thyroid cancer or a benign thyroid nodule (not recorded which). Some clones in this sample may be carry-over from other donors' samples. Each CDR3 is given with its conserved first and last residue. D genes are given only for firm matches. Rows may omit the clone size; those that give it use once, few, many or a size class.

TRBD1	TRBV6-5	few	TRBJ2-1	CASSYAGTEKFF	TGTGCCAGCAGTTACGCCGGGACAGAAAAGTTCTTC
TRBD2	TRBV20-1	-	TRBJ2-7	CSAMPGLAYHEQYF	TGCAGTGCGATGCCGGGACTAGCGTATCACGAGCAGTACTTC
TRBD1	TRBV29-1	many	TRBJ2-1	CSAEGALSSYNEQFF	TGCAGCGCCGAGGGGGCCCTGAGCTCCTACAATGAGCAGTTCTTC
-	TRBV28	many	TRBJ1-5	CASSFFGRENQPQHF	TGTGCCAGCAGTTTTTTCGGTCGAGAGAATCAGCCCCAGCATTTT
-	TRBV28	-	TRBJ1-1	CASSLGEVNTEAFF	TGTGCCAGCAGCCTAGGGGAGGTGAACACTGAAGCTTTCTTT
-	TRBV3-1	few	TRBJ1-2	CASSPRRVYGYTF	TGTGCCAGCAGCCCCCGAAGGGTTTATGGCTACACCTTC
-	TRBV4-1	-	TRBJ1-1	CASSQEREGVNTEAFF	TGCGCCAGCAGCCAAGAAAGAGAGGGGGTGAACACTGAAGCTTTCTTT
-	TRBV6-5	many	TRBJ2-7	CASSYTFSSDEQYF	TGTGCCAGCAGTTACACCTTTTCTAGCGACGAGCAGTACTTC
-	TRBV6-2/TRBV6-3	-	TRBJ2-7	CASSWWAVYEQYF	TGTGCCAGCAGTTGGTGGGCGGTATACGAGCAGTACTTC
-	TRBV7-2	-	TRBJ1-2	CASSLALLAAESNYGYTF	TGTGCCAGCAGCTTAGCTTTATTGGCAGCGGAATCCAACTATGGCTACACCTTC
-	TRBV29-1	many	TRBJ2-3	CSVEVPAADTQYF	TGCAGCGTTGAAGTGCCGGCGGCGGATACGCAGTATTTT
-	TRBV27	few	TRBJ1-2	CASSFSGAGAGYIGYTF	TGTGCCAGCAGTTTCTCGGGGGCTGGGGCAGGTTATATCGGCTACACCTTC
-	TRBV12-3/TRBV12-4	many	TRBJ2-7	CASNHGPGEQYF	TGTGCCAGCAATCACGGGCCGGGGGAGCAGTACTTC
-	TRBV12-3/TRBV12-4	few	TRBJ2-5	CASSLGAVQETQYF	TGTGCCAGCAGTTTAGGGGCAGTCCAAGAGACCCAGTACTTC
TRBD2	TRBV3-1	few	TRBJ2-1	CASSQGDSGDRNEQFF	TGTGCCAGCAGCCAAGGGGATAGCGGGGACCGCAATGAGCAGTTCTTC
-	TRBV10-3	many	TRBJ2-1	CAIRSSAGAYNEQFF	TGTGCCATCAGAAGTTCTGCAGGGGCCTACAATGAGCAGTTCTTC
-	TRBV20-1	many	TRBJ2-5	CSARDASGDETQYF	TGCAGTGCTAGAGACGCGTCAGGGGACGAGACCCAGTACTTC
-	TRBV6-1	-	TRBJ2-7	CASSCDMTSYEQYF	TGTGCCAGCAGTTGCGACATGACCTCCTACGAGCAGTACTTC
-	TRBV5-1	many	TRBJ1-4	CASSTDTATNEKLFF	TGCGCCAGCAGTACGGACACAGCAACTAATGAAAAACTGTTTTTT
-	TRBV5-1	many	TRBJ1-3	CASSEGLLGNTIYF	TGCGCCAGCAGCGAGGGCCTACTAGGAAACACCATATATTTT
-	TRBV15	many	TRBJ1-5	CATSRDKGYNQPQHF	TGTGCCACCAGCAGAGATAAGGGGTACAATCAGCCCCAGCATTTT
-	TRBV5-6	many	TRBJ2-3	CASSLYRVSQYF	TGTGCCAGCAGTTTGTACAGGGTATCGCAGTATTTT
-	TRBV5-1	many	TRBJ2-3	CASSTRTASTDTQYF	TGCGCCAGCAGCACGCGGACAGCTAGCACAGATACGCAGTATTTT
-	TRBV4-1	few	TRBJ1-5	CASSQENYYNQPQHF	TGCGCCAGCAGCCAAGAGAACTACTACAATCAGCCCCAGCATTTT
-	TRBV30	-	TRBJ1-6	CAWTLRQAAPLHF	TGTGCCTGGACCCTCAGGCAGGCAGCACCCCTCCACTTT
-	TRBV28	many	TRBJ2-7	CASSLAPRGGYEQYF	TGTGCCAGCAGTCTAGCCCCCCGGGGTGGCTACGAGCAGTACTTC
TRBD1	TRBV15	few	TRBJ1-2	CATSSGTGGNYGYTF	TGTGCCACCAGCAGTGGGACAGGGGGAAACTATGGCTACACCTTC
TRBD1	TRBV28	-	TRBJ1-2	CAAYSAGGSGYTF	TGTGCCGCCTACTCCGCAGGGGGCAGTGGCTACACCTTC
-	TRBV2	few	TRBJ2-1	CASSESSGRTNEQFF	TGTGCCAGCAGTGAATCGAGCGGAAGAACCAATGAGCAGTTCTTC
-	TRBV6-1	few	TRBJ1-2	CASNPQGLGGYTF	TGTGCCAGCAACCCCCAGGGGCTGGGTGGCTACACCTTC
-	TRBV5-1	many	TRBJ2-1	CASSLASWGVGNEQFF	TGCGCCAGCAGCTTGGCTTCGTGGGGAGTCGGCAATGAGCAGTTCTTC
-	TRBV30	once	TRBJ1-2	CAWSHRYGYTF	TGTGCCTGGAGTCACAGATATGGCTACACCTTC
-	TRBV12-3/TRBV12-4	many	TRBJ2-7	CASSLLRIEQYF	TGTGCCAGCAGCCTTTTACGTATCGAGCAGTACTTC
-	TRBV19	many	TRBJ2-4	CASSTRGAKNIQYF	TGTGCCAGTAGCACCCGGGGAGCCAAAAACATTCAGTACTTC
TRBD2	TRBV2	-	TRBJ2-3	CASSPQRGVHTQYF	TGTGCCAGCAGCCCACAGCGGGGGGTCCATACGCAGTATTTT
-	TRBV19	-	TRBJ2-3	CASSRRTDTQYF	TGTGCCAGTAGTAGGCGCACAGATACGCAGTATTTT
TRBD1	TRBV12-3/TRBV12-4	few	TRBJ2-7	CASSLGQGYEQYF	TGTGCCAGCAGTTTAGGACAGGGCTACGAGCAGTACTTC
-	TRBV24-1	few	TRBJ2-1	CATSPPGARVVGQFF	TGTGCCACCAGTCCCCCCGGGGCCCGGGTAGTTGGGCAGTTCTTC
TRBD1	TRBV27	many	TRBJ1-1	CASTQSWDRGRTEAFF	TGTGCCAGCACTCAGAGCTGGGACAGGGGGAGGACTGAAGCTTTCTTT
-	TRBV6-6	medium-sized	TRBJ1-3	CASSYDTTDTIYF	TGTGCCAGCAGTTACGACACCACGGACACCATATATTTT
-	TRBV7-6	many	TRBJ2-7	CASSTHRDTFYEQYF	TGTGCCAGCAGCACTCACCGGGACACCTTTTACGAGCAGTACTTC
TRBD1	TRBV10-2	-	TRBJ1-2	CASKDRGSYGYTF	TGCGCCAGCAAGGACAGGGGGTCCTATGGCTACACCTTC
-	TRBV30	few	TRBJ1-6	CAWSVTTNSPLHF	TGTGCCTGGAGTGTAACAACCAATTCACCCCTCCACTTT
-	TRBV11-2	few	TRBJ2-5	CASSLDSRETQYF	TGTGCCAGCAGCTTAGATTCCAGAGAGACCCAGTACTTC
TRBD1	TRBV20-1	-	TRBJ1-2	CSAPSPGQGGYTF	TGCAGTGCCCCTTCACCGGGACAGGGGGGCTACACCTTC
-	TRBV24-1	-	TRBJ1-6	CATSDFPGKEAGSPLHF	TGTGCCACCAGTGATTTCCCAGGAAAGGAAGCCGGCTCACCCCTCCACTTT